This T cell receptor (beta chain) derives from a study of metastatic and nonmetastatic thyroid tumors. TCRdb reassembled clones from the PCR reads with MiXCR. Here the sample spans roughly 72,000 clones, roughly a sixth being singletons. No patient had received any treatment before thyroid surgery. This CDR3 has 12 residues. V was cut by 0 bases and J by 11 bases, with 8 bases left in between. Germline V gene data show CDR1 as MNHNS and CDR2 as SASEGT. The source material was blood. The TCR was taken from a female donor with papillary thyroid cancer or a benign thyroid nodule (not recorded which). Some clones in this sample may be carry-over from other donors' samples. The chain is built from TRBV6-1 and TRBJ1-3; D is unclear. CDR3 nucleotide sequence: TGTGCCAGCAGTGAAGCGGCTTTTGCCATATATTTT. Its translation is CASSEAAFAIYF.